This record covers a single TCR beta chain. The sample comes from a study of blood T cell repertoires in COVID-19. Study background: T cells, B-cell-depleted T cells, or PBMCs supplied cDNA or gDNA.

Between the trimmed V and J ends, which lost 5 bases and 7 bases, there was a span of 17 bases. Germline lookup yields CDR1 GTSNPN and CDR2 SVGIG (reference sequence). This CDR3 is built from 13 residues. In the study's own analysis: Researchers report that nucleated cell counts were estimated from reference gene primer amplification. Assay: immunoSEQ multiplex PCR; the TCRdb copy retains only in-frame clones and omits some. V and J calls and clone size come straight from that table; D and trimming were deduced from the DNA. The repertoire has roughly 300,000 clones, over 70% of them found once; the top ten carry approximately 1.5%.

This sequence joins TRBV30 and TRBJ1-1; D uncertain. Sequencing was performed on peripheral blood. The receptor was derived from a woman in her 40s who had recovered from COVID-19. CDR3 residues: CAWGGHGRGEAFF. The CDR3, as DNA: TGTGCCTGGGGAGGGCACGGGAGAGGTGAAGCTTTCTTT. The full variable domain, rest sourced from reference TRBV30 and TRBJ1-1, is SQTIHQWPATLVQPVGSPLSLECTVEGTSNPNLYWYRQAAGRGLQLLFYSVGIGQISSEVPQNLSASRPQDRQFILSSKKLLLSDSGFYLCAWGGHGRGEAFFGQGTRLTVV.